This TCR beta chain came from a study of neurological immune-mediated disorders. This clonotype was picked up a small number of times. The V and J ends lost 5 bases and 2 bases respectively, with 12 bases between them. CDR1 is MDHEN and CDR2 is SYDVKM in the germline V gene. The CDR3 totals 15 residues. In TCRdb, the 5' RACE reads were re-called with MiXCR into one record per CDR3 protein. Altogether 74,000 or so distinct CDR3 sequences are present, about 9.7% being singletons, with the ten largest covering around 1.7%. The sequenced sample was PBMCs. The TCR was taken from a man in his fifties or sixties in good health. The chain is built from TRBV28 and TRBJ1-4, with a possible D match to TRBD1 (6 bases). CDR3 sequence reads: CASSVTGMTNEKLFF. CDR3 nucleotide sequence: TGTGCCAGCAGTGTCACAGGGATGACTAATGAAAAACTGTTTTTT. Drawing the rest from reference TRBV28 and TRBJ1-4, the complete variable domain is DVKVTQSSRYLVKRTGEKVFLECVQDMDHENMFWYRQDPGLGLRLIYFSYDVKMKEKGDIPEGYSVSREKKERFSLILESASTNQTSMYLCASSVTGMTNEKLFFGSGTQLSVL.